This T cell receptor beta chain is drawn from a study of cytomegalovirus exposure and HLA in healthy donors. Study-wide results and caveats: It was only CMV serostatus that was available as immune exposure information. In an earlier analysis, productive rearrangement rates for most beta V segments clustered near 87% or 30%.

At sampling all donors were nominally healthy, likely with unrecorded immune exposures. As regards this clone: Antigen specificity is unknown.

The V gene's germline CDR1 is SGDLS and CDR2 YYNGEE. The V gene lost 2 bases and the J gene lost 3 bases, with 10 bases spanning the gap. This CDR3 region has 14 residues. The PCR made use of 60 Vbeta and 13 Jbeta primers. Clones were read by immunoSEQ multiplex PCR, and TCRdb kept only the in-frame ones, dropping some. The sample lists around 50,000 clones, 75% to 85% occurring once. This chain joins TRBV9 and TRBJ2-3, with D possibly matching TRBD1 (5 bases). The clonotype was recovered from a man aged 25 to 45 in good health and CMV-seronegative. Sequenced material: PBMCs. DNA for the CDR3: TGTGCCAGCAGCGTGGGCGACAGTACAGATACGCAGTATTTT. Amino acid sequence: CASSVGDSTDTQYF.